One sample yielded the 6 T cell receptor beta chains listed below, sequenced in a study of blood T cell repertoires in COVID-19. Produced via immunoSEQ multiplex PCR; TCRdb's table is partial and in-frame only. The profile covers some 140,000 clones, with around 83% appearing a single time and over 15% taken by the ten largest. Sequenced input: PBMCs or T cells enriched from blood (not recorded which). These receptors were collected from a young man who had recovered from COVID-19.

The chain employs TRBV7-9 and TRBJ1-5, with D unresolved. The CDR3 has 15 amino acids. Trimming took 4 bases from V and 9 from J, leaving 19 bases between them. The germline gives CDR1 SEHNR, CDR2 FQNEAQ (reference sequence). DNA for the CDR3: TGTGCCAGCAGCTCACCACGGGAACTCGAGGCGCCCCAGCATTTT. It codes for CASSSPRELEAPQHF.

The rearrangement links TRBV7-6 to TRBJ2-2, with D perhaps matching TRBD1 (6 bases). Per germline, CDR1 SGHVS and CDR2 FNYEAQ. This CDR3 has 14 residues. The V gene lost 2 bases and the J gene lost 8 bases, with 12 bases spanning the gap. The CDR3 DNA sequence: TGTGCCAGCAGCTTACAACAGGGCCCTGGGGAGCTGTTTTTT. Amino acids: CASSLQQGPGELFF.

V gene TRBV5-1 combines with J gene TRBJ2-5; tentative D call: TRBD1 (5 bases). V was pared by 4 bases and J by 5 bases, with 21 bases between. Germline CDR1 reads SGHRS; CDR2 reads YFSETQ. The CDR3 is 16 amino acids. The CDR3: CASSQFLDMGGETQYF. CDR3 sequence (DNA): TGCGCCAGCAGCCAATTCCTGGACATGGGCGGCGAGACCCAGTACTTC.

The chain links TRBV6-1 to TRBJ1-2; D is perhaps TRBD1 (5 bases). Trimming removed 1 base from V and 6 bases from J, with 9 bases in between. The CDR3 runs to 13 residues. Per germline, CDR1 MNHNS and CDR2 SASEGT. Here the CDR3 reads CASSEGRGDGYTF. For the CDR3, the DNA is TGTGCCAGCAGTGAAGGGCGGGGGGATGGCTACACCTTC.

This clone was found once. This sequence joins TRBV5-1 and TRBJ1-3; D is possibly TRBD1 (5 bases). The V end lost 3 bases, the J end lost 0 bases, and 16 bases lay between the germline ends. CDR1 is SGHRS, CDR2 YFSETQ, per germline. The CDR3 totals 17 residues. CDR3 region: CASSSSPDKSSGNTIYF. In DNA form, the CDR3 reads TGCGCCAGCAGCTCCAGCCCGGACAAGAGCTCTGGAAACACCATATATTTT.

V gene TRBV19 combines with J gene TRBJ2-1, with TRBD1 matching 9 bases. The CDR3 covers 15 residues. Trimming took 5 bases from V and 4 from J; bases not matched to a gene: 6. CDR1 and CDR2 (germline): LNHDA, SQIVND (reference sequence). The CDR3 spells CASSPDRGRYNEQFF. As DNA, the CDR3 is TGTGCCAGTAGTCCGGACAGGGGAAGGTACAATGAGCAGTTCTTC.